Listed below are T cell receptor beta chains from one sample, sequenced in a study of blood T cell repertoires in COVID-19. The assay was immunoSEQ multiplex PCR, and TCRdb's table has in-frame clones only and misses some. The sample holds roughly 230,000 clones, around 86% seen once. Specimen: PBMCs or T cells enriched from blood (not recorded which). Receptor source: a man younger than 45 in a cohort exposed to, infected with or recovered from COVID-19 (not recorded which). Each CDR3 is given with its conserved first and last residue. D genes are given only for firm matches. Clone size is shown for a subset of rows, as once, few, many or a class of expanded clone.

d_call | clone_size | j_call | v_call | cdr3_nt | cdr3_aa
. | . | TRBJ1-2 | TRBV6-2/TRBV6-3 | TGTGCCAGCAGTTACTCGATAATAGAGGGGGATGGCTACACCTTC | CASSYSIIEGDGYTF
TRBD1 | . | TRBJ2-5 | TRBV28 | TGTGCCAGCAGTCAGGGACAGGGCCAAGAGACCCAGTACTTC | CASSQGQGQETQYF
. | . | TRBJ1-4 | TRBV28 | TGTGCCAGCAGTTTAACCGGTCCCGGGGAGGACGAAAAACTGTTTTTT | CASSLTGPGEDEKLFF
. | . | TRBJ1-5 | TRBV5-1 | TGCGCCAGCAGCTTGGCCCCTGACAGTCCCCAGCCCCAGCATTTT | CASSLAPDSPQPQHF
. | . | TRBJ1-5 | TRBV9 | TGTGCCAGCAGCGTAGGCTACAATCAGCCCCAGCATTTT | CASSVGYNQPQHF
. | . | TRBJ1-1 | TRBV19 | TGTGCCAGTAATTCCCCCCCATCAATGAACACTGAAGCTTTCTTT | CASNSPPSMNTEAFF
. | few | TRBJ1-1 | TRBV5-1 | TGCGCCAGCAGCCGGGGGTTGAACACTGAAGCTTTCTTT | CASSRGLNTEAFF
TRBD2 | . | TRBJ2-5 | TRBV20-1 | TGCAGTGCTAGTCAGCCTAGCGGGAGTTCAATCCAAGAGACCCAGTACTTC | CSASQPSGSSIQETQYF
. | . | TRBJ2-3 | TRBV11-2 | TGTGCCAGCAGCCGGAGCACAGATACGCAGTATTTT | CASSRSTDTQYF
. | . | TRBJ2-2 | TRBV7-7 | TGTGCTAGCAGCCCCGTCCGAGCGAACACCGGGGAGCTGTTTTTT | CASSPVRANTGELFF
TRBD2 | . | TRBJ2-7 | TRBV29-1 | TGCAGCGTACAGGGAGCGGGAGCGGCGTCCTACGAGCAGTACTTC | CSVQGAGAASYEQYF
TRBD1 | . | TRBJ2-1 | TRBV4-3 | TGCGCCAGCAGCCAATTCTCATTCGGGACAGGGAGGAATGAGCAGTTCTTC | CASSQFSFGTGRNEQFF
TRBD1 | . | TRBJ1-2 | TRBV2 | TGTGCCAGCAGGGGGACAGGGGATGGCTACACCTTC | CASRGTGDGYTF
. | . | TRBJ2-6 | TRBV19 | TGTGCCAGTAGTAAGACAACACCCCTAAGCTCTGGGGCCAACGTCCTGACTTTC | CASSKTTPLSSGANVLTF
TRBD1 | . | TRBJ2-7 | TRBV4-1 | TGCGCCAGCAGCCAAGCCCGGACAGGGGGCCTATCCTACGAGCAGTACTTC | CASSQARTGGLSYEQYF
TRBD1 | . | TRBJ2-7 | TRBV5-6 | TGTGCCAGCAGCTTTACAGGGGTTTGGAGCGAGCAGTACTTC | CASSFTGVWSEQYF
TRBD1 | . | TRBJ1-3 | TRBV5-6 | TGTGCCAGCAGCCCGAGGACAGGAGGAAACACCATATATTTT | CASSPRTGGNTIYF
TRBD2 | few | TRBJ2-7 | TRBV29-1 | TGCAGCGTTGTCCCTAGCGGGAGGATAACCTACGAGCAGTACTTC | CSVVPSGRITYEQYF
. | once | TRBJ1-1 | TRBV7-6 | TGTGCCAGCAGCTTGGGTTCGGGGGTTAGGAACACTGAAGCTTTCTTT | CASSLGSGVRNTEAFF
TRBD1 | . | TRBJ2-7 | TRBV3-1/TRBV3-2 | TGTGCCAGCACCCGGACAGGGAAGGCCTACGAGCAGTACTTC | CASTRTGKAYEQYF
TRBD1 | . | TRBJ1-1 | TRBV24-1 | TGTGCCACCAGTGATCCGACAGGGGGAGCTTTCTTT | CATSDPTGGAFF
TRBD2 | . | TRBJ2-5 | TRBV6-5 | TGTGCCAGCAGGCGACTAGCGGGGGAGACCCAGTACTTC | CASRRLAGETQYF
TRBD1 | . | TRBJ2-1 | TRBV11-2 | TGTGCCAGCAGCCGACAGGGGGCGGGGTACAATGAGCAGTTCTTC | CASSRQGAGYNEQFF
TRBD2 | . | TRBJ2-1 | TRBV5-8 | TGTGCCAGCAGCGGCGGACTAGCGGAGTACAATGAGCAGTTCTTC | CASSGGLAEYNEQFF
. | . | TRBJ2-5 | TRBV13 | TGTGCCAGCAGCTTAGAGGACTACCCGGAGACCCAGTACTTC | CASSLEDYPETQYF
. | . | TRBJ1-1 | TRBV11-2 | TGTGCCAGCAGCCCTATACGCGGCAGAACTGAAGCTTTCTTT | CASSPIRGRTEAFF
. | . | TRBJ2-7 | TRBV6-5 | TGTGCCAGCAGTTCCCCTAGAGGGTTTGTAAACGAGCAGTACTTC | CASSSPRGFVNEQYF
. | . | TRBJ2-3 | TRBV27 | TGTGCCAGCAGTTTAACGGGAATAAGCACAGATACGCAGTATTTT | CASSLTGISTDTQYF
. | few | TRBJ2-1 | TRBV27 | TGTGCCAGCAGTTTATCTCCCCTAGCGCCCCATGAGCAGTTCTTC | CASSLSPLAPHEQFF
TRBD2 | few | TRBJ2-3 | TRBV7-6 | TGTGCCAGCAGCATTAGCGGGAGTAGGGGCACAGATACGCAGTATTTT | CASSISGSRGTDTQYF
TRBD2 | . | TRBJ2-1 | TRBV4-1 | TGCGCCAGCAGCCAAGAGGGACTAGCGGGATTCTACAATGAGCAGTTCTTC | CASSQEGLAGFYNEQFF
. | . | TRBJ1-1 | TRBV7-3 | TGTGCCAGCAGCACCCGGGACGGGAGTGAAGCTTTCTTT | CASSTRDGSEAFF
. | . | TRBJ1-4 | TRBV18 | TGTGCCAGCTCAGGGGGGATCGTTGAAAAACTGTTTTTT | CASSGGIVEKLFF
TRBD2 | once | TRBJ2-1 | TRBV5-1 | TGCGCCAGCGCGGGACTAGCGAATAACAATGAGCAGTTCTTC | CASAGLANNNEQFF
TRBD2 | . | TRBJ2-5 | TRBV28 | TGTGCCAGCAGTTTGCGACTAGCGGGAGGAGAGACCCAGTACTTC | CASSLRLAGGETQYF
TRBD2 | . | TRBJ2-1 | TRBV19 | TGTGCCAGTAGGGGACTAGCGGGAAGGAATGAGCAGTTCTTC | CASRGLAGRNEQFF
. | . | TRBJ2-7 | TRBV15 | TGTGCCACCAGCAGAGATTGGGGGGGCCACCTTGGCGAGCAGTACTTC | CATSRDWGGHLGEQYF
TRBD1 | . | TRBJ1-1 | TRBV27 | TGTGCCAGCAGTACCCAGACAGGGGAGGCTGAAGCTTTCTTT | CASSTQTGEAEAFF
TRBD1 | . | TRBJ1-1 | TRBV3-1/TRBV3-2 | TGTGCCAGCAGCGACTGGACAGGGGGCGAAGAAGCTTTCTTT | CASSDWTGGEEAFF
TRBD2 | . | TRBJ2-5 | TRBV5-1 | TGCGCCAGCAGGAGGACTAGCGGACAACATCAAGAGACCCAGTACTTC | CASRRTSGQHQETQYF
. | . | TRBJ1-5 | TRBV19 | TGTGCCAGTAGTGCATCCGGGGTTGGCAATCAGCCCCAGCATTTT | CASSASGVGNQPQHF
. | once | TRBJ2-1 | TRBV4-3 | TGCGCCAGCAGCCAAGGCGAATGGTCCAATGAGCAGTTCTTC | CASSQGEWSNEQFF
TRBD1 | . | TRBJ2-7 | TRBV28 | TGTGCCAGCAGCCGCACCACAGGGGGCACTTACTACGAGCAGTACTTC | CASSRTTGGTYYEQYF
TRBD1 | . | TRBJ2-5 | TRBV28 | TGTGCCAGCAGCCAAAAGGGACAGGGAAGAGAGACCCAGTACTTC | CASSQKGQGRETQYF
. | . | TRBJ2-7 | TRBV9 | TGTGCCAGCAGCGGCCGGGACTCCTTCTACGAGCAGTACTTC | CASSGRDSFYEQYF
. | . | TRBJ1-5 | TRBV28 | TGTGCCAGCAGTTGGGGAGGGCAGCCCCAGCATTTT | CASSWGGQPQHF
TRBD1 | . | TRBJ1-4 | TRBV7-9 | TGTGCCAGCAGACCCGGACAGGGGGCTAATGAAAAACTGTTTTTT | CASRPGQGANEKLFF
. | . | TRBJ1-1 | TRBV15 | TGTGCCACCAGCAGAGACCGGGGGGTGGGCACTGAAGCTTTCTTT | CATSRDRGVGTEAFF
TRBD1 | . | TRBJ1-1 | TRBV3-1/TRBV3-2 | TGTGCCAGCAGCCAAAACAGGGGAACTGAAGCTTTCTTT | CASSQNRGTEAFF
. | . | TRBJ2-1 | TRBV19 | TGTGCCAGTACGGTGGCAGGGGCGCAATTCCAAGTTGAGCAGTTCTTC | CASTVAGAQFQVEQFF
TRBD2 | . | TRBJ2-7 | TRBV3-1/TRBV3-2 | TGTGCCAGCATGAGCGGGAGCTCCTACGAGCAGTACTTC | CASMSGSSYEQYF
. | few | TRBJ2-7 | TRBV7-9 | TGTGCCAGCAGCTCCCGGCACAGGGACACCTACGAGCAGTACTTC | CASSSRHRDTYEQYF
. | . | TRBJ1-1 | TRBV6-5 | . | CASILGGLNTEAFF
. | . | TRBJ2-1 | TRBV5-4 | TGTGCCAGCAGCTTGGAAGGGAGGGGGAACGAGCAGTTCTTC | CASSLEGRGNEQFF
TRBD1 | . | TRBJ2-2 | TRBV19 | TGTGCCAGTAGCGGGACAGGGGTAACCGGGGAGCTGTTTTTT | CASSGTGVTGELFF
TRBD1 | . | TRBJ1-5 | TRBV27 | TGTGCCAGCAGTCTAGGACAGGGGATCAATCAGCCCCAGCATTTT | CASSLGQGINQPQHF
TRBD1 | once | TRBJ2-1 | TRBV29-1 | TGCAGCATGGGACAGGGGCGCAATGAGCAGTTCTTC | CSMGQGRNEQFF
. | once | TRBJ2-2 | TRBV28 | TGTGCCAGCTCCCTGACCGGGAAGTTGGGCGCCGGGGAGCTGTTTTTT | CASSLTGKLGAGELFF
TRBD2 | . | TRBJ2-3 | TRBV19 | TGTGCCAGTAGTGCCGCGGGGGGTGTCCGCACAGATACGCAGTATTTT | CASSAAGGVRTDTQYF
. | . | TRBJ1-3 | TRBV28 | TGTGCCAGCAGTTTATCCGGTAGAAACACCATATATTTT | CASSLSGRNTIYF